This TCR beta chain came from a study of molecular identifiers for immune sequencing clone quantification. Overall study context: Five portions were made in replicates from RNA of roughly 20,000 or 100,000 naive CD8 cells, and four underwent sequencing.

Of note for this clonotype: As yet, its antigen is unknown.

MiXCR, applied by TCRdb to the PCR reads, yields one record per CDR3 protein. This sample has 97,000 or so distinct CDR3 sequences, with 30% to 45% found just once. General observations from the study: Shared barcodes on identical TCR molecules could underestimate the sizes of highly expanded clones.

J gave up 7 bases and V 3 bases, and 11 bases lay outside the gene matches. Germline values: CDR1 DFQATT, CDR2 SNEGSKA (reference sequence). The CDR3 is made up of 15 amino acids. Sequenced sample: naive CD8+ T cells from blood, with Jurkat cell RNA spiked in. Stated subset: FACS-sorted CD8+CD4-CCR7+CD45RA+ naive T cells. This clonotype originated in a human donor in good health. Some libraries in this study had Jurkat cell RNA spiked in. This chain joins TRBV20-1 and TRBJ2-2; 7 bases are a match to TRBD1. CDR3 amino acids: CSARDKGARGGELFF. In DNA, the CDR3 is TGCAGTGCTAGGGACAAGGGGGCGCGTGGCGGGGAGCTGTTTTTT.